Following are 9 T cell receptor beta chains from one sample sequenced in a study of shared clonotypes between healthy human individuals. Terminally differentiated effector memory CD45RA+ cells were left out of the naive CD8 fraction, which was CD45RO-negative and positively selected for CCR7. Repertoires were generated with immunoSEQ multiplex PCR, while TCRdb's copy carries only in-frame clones and drops some. The sample has more than 500,000 clones; around 96% are singletons. Sequencing was performed on naive CD8+ T cells sorted from blood. The source is a woman aged 25 to 45 in good health.

V gene TRBV28 combines with J gene TRBJ1-5; D not certain. The CDR3 sequence is 15 residues long. Germline loops: CDR1 MDHEN, CDR2 SYDVKM. V lost 2 bases and J lost 4, with 12 bases in between. The CDR3 DNA sequence: TGTGCCAGCAGTTTACCAACAGAAGCTAATCAGCCCCAGCATTTT. Translation gives CASSLPTEANQPQHF.

The rearrangement joins TRBV13 to TRBJ2-1; D may be TRBD1 or TRBD2 (5 bases each). The CDR3 covers 15 residues. CDR1 is PRHDT and CDR2 is FYEKMQ in the germline V gene (reference sequence). The ends were cut back, 4 bases at V and 5 bases at J, with 15 bases in the middle. This CDR3 is CASSSTRDLNNEQFF. In nucleotides, the CDR3 is TGTGCCAGCAGCTCGACCAGGGACCTAAACAATGAGCAGTTCTTC.

J is TRBJ1-5 and V is TRBV5-5; TRBD1 might be the D (5 bases). The germline V gene has CDR1 SGHKS and CDR2 YYEKEE (reference sequence). V shed 4 bases and J shed 0 bases, with 11 bases lying between them. CDR3 length: 15 amino acids. The CDR3 reads CASSRDGYSNQPQHF. Written as DNA, the CDR3 is TGTGCCAGCAGCCGGGACGGATATAGCAATCAGCCCCAGCATTTT.

The J gene is TRBJ2-1, the V gene TRBV6-5; possibly TRBD2 for D (5 bases). Germline V gene data show CDR1 as MNHEY and CDR2 as SVGAGI. V was pared by 0 bases and J by 0 bases, with 9 bases between. CDR3 length: 16 amino acids. The CDR3 DNA reads TGTGCCAGCAGTTACTCGATGGGAGACTCCTACAATGAGCAGTTCTTC. Residues: CASSYSMGDSYNEQFF.

The chain employs TRBV28 and TRBJ2-7, with 11 bases lining up with TRBD1. The CDR3 extends over 18 amino acids. Trimming removed 6 bases from V and 5 bases from J; junction bases left unmatched: 18. CDR1 and CDR2 (germline): MDHEN, SYDVKM. In DNA form, the CDR3 reads TGTGCCAGCAGGCCCCACGCTCCGGGGGACAGGGGGAACAACGAGCAGTACTTC. The encoded protein is CASRPHAPGDRGNNEQYF.

This clone was recorded only once. The chain is built from TRBV6-5 and TRBJ2-5; D is uncertain. This CDR3 comprises 14 residues. The V and J ends lost 2 bases and 4 bases respectively, with 11 bases between them. CDR1 and CDR2 from the germline V gene are MNHEY and SVGAGI. The CDR3 here is CASSYGFSRETQYF. The CDR3 bases are TGTGCCAGCAGTTACGGATTCTCTCGAGAGACCCAGTACTTC.

This sequence joins TRBV7-9 and TRBJ1-2; TRBD1 is a possible D gene (6 bases). Looked up from germline, CDR1 is SEHNR and CDR2 is FQNEAQ (reference sequence). This CDR3 has 13 amino acids. Trimming stripped 5 bases from V and 4 bases from J, with 11 bases between. CDR3: CASSPGQSYGYTF. The CDR3 bases are TGTGCCAGCAGCCCCGGACAGAGCTATGGCTACACCTTC.

This clone was seen only once. This chain connects TRBV6-6 to TRBJ2-5; D ambiguous. Near its end, the DNA agrees better with TRBJ2-7, so the J call may be wrong. CDR3 size: 14 residues. The germline CDR1 and CDR2 sequences are MNHNY and SVGAGI (reference sequence). The CDR3 nucleotides read TGTGCCAGCAGCTCCACTCGGTTAACCTACGAGCAGTACTTC. This gives the protein CASSSTRLTYEQYF.

The chain combines TRBV28 with TRBJ1-5; unclear D gene. Germline CDR1 MDHEN, CDR2 SYDVKM. The V end lost 5 bases, the J end lost 6 bases, and 11 bases lay between the germline ends. This CDR3 is built from 13 residues. CDR3 protein: CASSPGYSQPQHF. The DNA of the CDR3 is TGTGCCAGCAGTCCGGGGTACAGTCAGCCCCAGCATTTT.